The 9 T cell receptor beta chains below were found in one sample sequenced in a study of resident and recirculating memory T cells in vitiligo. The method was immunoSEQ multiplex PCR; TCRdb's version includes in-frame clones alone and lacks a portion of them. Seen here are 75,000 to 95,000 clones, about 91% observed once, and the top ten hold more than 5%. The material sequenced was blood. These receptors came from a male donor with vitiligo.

DNA of the CDR3: TGTGCCAGCAGCTTAGTGATTCGGACAGATGGCTACACCTTC. Translated, it gives CASSLVIRTDGYTF. V and J are TRBV7-9 and TRBJ1-2; possibly TRBD1 for D (6 bases). With 1 base removed from V and 6 bases from J, the gap between germline ends came to 12 bases. Germline CDR1 and CDR2: SEHNR and FQNEAQ (reference sequence). The CDR3 runs 14 residues.

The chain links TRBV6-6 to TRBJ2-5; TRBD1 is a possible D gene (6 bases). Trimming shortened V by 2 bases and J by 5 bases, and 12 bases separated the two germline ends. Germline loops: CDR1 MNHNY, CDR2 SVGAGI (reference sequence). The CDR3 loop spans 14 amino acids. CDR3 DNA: TGTGCCAGCAGTTACCTGACAGGAGCTGAGACCCAGTACTTC. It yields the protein CASSYLTGAETQYF.

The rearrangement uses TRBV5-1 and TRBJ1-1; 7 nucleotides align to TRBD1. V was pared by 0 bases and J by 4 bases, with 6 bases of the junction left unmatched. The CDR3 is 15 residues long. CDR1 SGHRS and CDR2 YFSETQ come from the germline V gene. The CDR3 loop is CASSLAPTGTTEAFF. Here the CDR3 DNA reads TGCGCCAGCAGCTTGGCCCCGACAGGGACCACTGAAGCTTTCTTT.

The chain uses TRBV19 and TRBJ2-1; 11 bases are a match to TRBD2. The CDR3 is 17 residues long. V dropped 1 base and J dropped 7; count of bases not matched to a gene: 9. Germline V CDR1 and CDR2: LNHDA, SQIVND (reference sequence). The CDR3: CASSIGLAGGPRNEQFF. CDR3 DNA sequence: TGTGCCAGTAGTATAGGATTAGCGGGAGGGCCAAGGAATGAGCAGTTCTTC.

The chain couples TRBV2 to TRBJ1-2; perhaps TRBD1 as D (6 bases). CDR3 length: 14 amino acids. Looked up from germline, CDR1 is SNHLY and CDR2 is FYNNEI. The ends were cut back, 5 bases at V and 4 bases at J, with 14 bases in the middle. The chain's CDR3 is CASSLRGGGYGYTF. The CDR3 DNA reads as TGTGCCAGCAGTCTCAGGGGCGGGGGCTATGGCTACACCTTC.

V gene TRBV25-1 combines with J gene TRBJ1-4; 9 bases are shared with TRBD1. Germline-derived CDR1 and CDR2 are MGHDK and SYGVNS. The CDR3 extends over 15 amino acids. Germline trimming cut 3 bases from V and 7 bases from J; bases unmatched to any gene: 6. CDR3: CASSEHRGLGEKLFF. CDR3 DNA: TGTGCCAGCAGTGAGCACAGGGGGCTCGGTGAAAAACTGTTTTTT.

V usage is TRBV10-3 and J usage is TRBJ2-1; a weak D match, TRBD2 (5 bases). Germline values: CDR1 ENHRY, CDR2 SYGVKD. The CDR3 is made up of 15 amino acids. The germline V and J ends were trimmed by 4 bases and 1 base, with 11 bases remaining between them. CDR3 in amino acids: CAISGGAGSYNEQFF. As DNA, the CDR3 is TGTGCCATCAGTGGGGGTGCGGGTTCCTACAATGAGCAGTTCTTC.

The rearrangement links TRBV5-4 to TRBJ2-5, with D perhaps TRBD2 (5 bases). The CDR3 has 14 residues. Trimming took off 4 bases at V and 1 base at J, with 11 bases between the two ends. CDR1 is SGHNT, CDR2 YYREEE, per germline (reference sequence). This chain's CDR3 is CASSPPAGQETQYF. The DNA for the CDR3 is TGTGCCAGCAGCCCCCCGGCGGGCCAAGAGACCCAGTACTTC.

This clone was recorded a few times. In nucleotides, the CDR3 is TGTGCCAGCAGCGAACGACAGGGAACGGTC. Its translation is CASSERQGTV. This sequence joins TRBV9 and TRBJ2-7, with 7 bases lining up with TRBD1. The CDR3 is 10 residues long. The germline V gene has CDR1 SGDLS and CDR2 YYNGEE.